This entry lists 5 T cell receptor beta chains sequenced from one sample in a study of T cells in Graves' hyperthyroidism and ophthalmopathy. Using RNA transcripts as the source, TCR beta CDR3 regions were amplified. When the TCR CDR3 underwent first-round RT-PCR, the HTBI primer set was used. TCRdb reprocessed the multiplex PCR reads via MiXCR and lists one record per CDR3 protein. This repertoire shows 600,000 or so distinct CDR3 sequences, about a sixth found once; its top ten account for around 3.9%. The specimen sequenced was blood. These receptors were taken from a woman aged 25 to 39 with Graves' hyperthyroidism.

Only one count was recorded for this clonotype. This chain connects TRBV6-1 to TRBJ2-3, with D possibly TRBD2 on 7 matching bases. V was cut by 6 bases and J by 5 bases, with 18 bases left in between. CDR1 is MNHNS, CDR2 SASEGT, per germline. This CDR3 has 15 amino acids. Here the CDR3 DNA reads TGTGCCAGCAGCCGAGGGGGGGGTATGGGAGATACGCAGTATTTT. Translated, it gives CASSRGGGMGDTQYF.

This clonotype appeared many times. The V gene is TRBV11-3, the J gene TRBJ2-2; TRBD1 agrees at 9 bases. This CDR3 is 14 amino acids long. Germline values: CDR1 SGHNT, CDR2 YENEEA. V was clipped by 4 bases and J by 6 bases; unmatched bases: 3. CDR3 amino acids: CASSWDREPGELFF. Here the CDR3 DNA reads TGTGCCAGCAGCTGGGACAGGGAACCCGGGGAGCTGTTTTTT. Variable domain in full (rest from reference TRBV11-3 and TRBJ2-2): EAGVVQSPRYKIIEKKQPVAFWCNPISGHNTLYWYLQNLGQGPELLIRYENEEAVDDSQLPKDRFSAERLKGVDSTLKIQPAELGDSAVYLCASSWDREPGELFFGEGSRLTVL.

This clonotype was detected ten times or more. This chain joins TRBV11-3 and TRBJ1-1; D call uncertain. This CDR3 is built from 16 residues. Germline CDR1 and CDR2: SGHNT and YENEEA. Trimming took 5 bases from V and 7 from J, leaving 23 bases between them. The CDR3 bases are TGTGCCAGCAGCCCGAGAGACGGCCTTCACCTATTTGAAGCTTTCTTT. This codes for CASSPRDGLHLFEAFF.

This clonotype was picked up many times. The chain carries TRBV5-1 and TRBJ2-1, with 13 bases lining up with TRBD2. CDR3 size: 17 residues. Germline V lookup: CDR1 SGHRS, CDR2 YFSETQ. Trimming took 5 bases from V and 5 from J; bases not matched to a gene: 10. CDR3: CASRWTSGSPGNNEQFF. CDR3 nucleotide sequence: TGCGCCAGCAGATGGACTAGCGGGAGTCCCGGGAACAATGAGCAGTTCTTC. Variable domain in full (rest from reference TRBV5-1 and TRBJ2-1): KAGVTQTPRYLIKTRGQQVTLSCSPISGHRSVSWYQQTPGQGLQFLFEYFSETQRNKGNFPGRFSGRQFSNSRSEMNVSTLELGDSALYLCASRWTSGSPGNNEQFFGPGTRLTVL.

This clonotype was detected ten times or more. The rearrangement links TRBV28 to TRBJ2-1; D unclear. Germline V gives CDR1 MDHEN, CDR2 SYDVKM. This CDR3 spans 15 amino acids. Trimming shortened V by 4 bases and J by 2 bases, and 12 bases separated the two germline ends. CDR3 residues: CASSWASSPYNEQFF. The CDR3 DNA reads TGTGCCAGCAGTTGGGCCTCTTCCCCCTACAATGAGCAGTTCTTC.